These 16 T cell receptor beta chains share one sample of origin, sequenced in a study of OX40 agonist ivuxolimab in advanced cancers. Using immunoSEQ multiplex PCR, the repertoire was profiled, and TCRdb retains in-frame clones only, with some absent. The table lists 80,000 or so clones, around 91% of them singletons, with about 1.8% in the top ten. The sample was CD4+ or CD8+ T cells sorted from blood, taken in a trial of the OX40 agonist ivuxolimab. The source is an adult with an advanced solid tumor such as melanoma, head and neck, liver or kidney cancer.

The rearrangement links TRBV7-2 to TRBJ2-2, with TRBD2 identical over 11 bases. V was clipped by 2 bases and J by 5 bases; unmatched bases: 7. Germline-derived CDR1 and CDR2 are SGHTA and FQGNSA. The CDR3 sequence is 17 residues long. The CDR3 DNA sequence: TGTGCCAGCAGCTTATCCTCTAGCGGGGGGATTACCGGGGAGCTGTTTTTT. This sequence encodes CASSLSSSGGITGELFF.

The CDR3 bases are TGTGCCAGCAGTTTGAGAGGGAGCGAGCAGTACTTC. It is translated as CASSLRGSEQYF. V gene TRBV27 combines with J gene TRBJ2-7, with D possibly TRBD2 on 5 matching bases. Trimming shortened V by 3 bases and J by 6 bases, and 9 bases separated the two germline ends. This CDR3 spans 12 amino acids. Germline CDR1 MNHEY, CDR2 SMNVEV (reference sequence).

This clone was seen a few times. The V and J genes are TRBV5-1 and TRBJ1-1, with D possibly matching TRBD1 (5 bases). Deletions cut 7 bases from V and 4 bases from J, with 23 bases between. The CDR3 is made up of 16 amino acids. CDR1 and CDR2 (germline): SGHRS, YFSETQ. The CDR3 nucleotides read TGCGCCAGCTCCTCCCTCCCCGGGGGTTTGGGCACTGAAGCTTTCTTT. The encoded protein is CASSSLPGGLGTEAFF.

This clone was found once. The chain is built from TRBV7-9 and TRBJ2-5; 7 nucleotides line up with TRBD2. Germline CDR1 and CDR2: SEHNR and FQNEAQ (reference sequence). Trimming removed 6 bases from V and 1 base from J; junction bases left unmatched: 11. The CDR3 totals 16 residues. Written as DNA, the CDR3 is TGTGCCAGCAGGGGAATGCGTGGGGGGGTCCAAGAGACCCAGTACTTC. It yields the protein CASRGMRGGVQETQYF.

The rearrangement joins TRBV15 to TRBJ2-1; 11 bases align to TRBD2. This CDR3 comprises 16 residues. CDR1 and CDR2 (germline): LNHNV, YYDKDF (reference sequence). After removal of 2 bases from V and 6 bases from J, the junction contained 6 bases not matched to a gene. Here the CDR3 DNA reads TGTGCCACCAGCAGAATAGCGACTAGCGGGGTCAATGAGCAGTTCTTC. Its translation: CATSRIATSGVNEQFF. Supplemented by reference TRBV15 and TRBJ2-1, the full variable domain reads DAMVIQNPRYQVTQFGKPVTLSCSQTLNHNVMYWYQQKSSQAPKLLFHYYDKDFNNEADTPDNFQSRRPNTSFCFLDIRSPGLGDTAMYLCATSRIATSGVNEQFFGPGTRLTVL.

J is TRBJ2-3 and V is TRBV21-1; TRBD2, as called in the table, went unchecked against the DNA. TRBV21-1 is flagged as a pseudogene. The CDR3 spans 16 residues. The CDR3 protein is CASSKGLAGSPDTQYF. The CDR3 DNA sequence: TGTGCCAGCAGCAAAGGCCTAGCGGGGTCCCCAGATACGCAGTATTTT.

The chain employs TRBV5-4 and TRBJ2-7, with TRBD2 as a possible D gene (7 bases). The CDR3 totals 15 residues. Looked up from germline, CDR1 is SGHNT and CDR2 is YYREEE (reference sequence). V was shortened by 4 bases and J by 1 base, with 15 bases between the two germline ends. Here the CDR3 reads CASSLPGGLSYEQYF. The CDR3 nucleotides are TGTGCCAGCAGCCTCCCCGGGGGGCTTTCCTACGAGCAGTACTTC.

The chain recombines TRBV6-1 with TRBJ1-3, with TRBD1 matching 7 bases. This CDR3 spans 16 amino acids. Germline CDR1 reads MNHNS; CDR2 reads SASEGT. After removal of 2 bases from V and 2 bases from J, the junction contained 6 bases not matched to a gene. The CDR3 loop is CASSEQGGQTGNTIYF. The CDR3 nucleotides are TGTGCCAGCAGTGAACAGGGGGGACAGACTGGAAACACCATATATTTT.

The V call is TRBV5-1, the J call TRBJ2-1; TRBD2 might be the D (6 bases). CDR1 and CDR2 (germline): SGHRS, YFSETQ. V shed 10 bases and J shed 4 bases, with 18 bases lying between them. The CDR3 length is 14 residues. The CDR3: CACARSGFYNEQFF. The CDR3 DNA is TGCGCCTGCGCTCGCAGCGGGTTTTACAATGAGCAGTTCTTC.

The chain combines TRBV25-1 with TRBJ2-5; perhaps TRBD1 as D (5 bases). The CDR3 consists of 14 residues. Germline values: CDR1 MGHDK, CDR2 SYGVNS. V was cut by 3 bases and J by 0 bases, with 8 bases left in between. The CDR3 region has the DNA TGTGCCAGCAGTGATTACAGGTACCAAGAGACCCAGTACTTC. It encodes CASSDYRYQETQYF.

Only one count was recorded for this clone. This chain connects TRBV5-6 to TRBJ1-4, with 8 bases matching TRBD1. The CDR3 is 14 residues long. Germline assignment: CDR1 SGHDT and CDR2 YYEEEE. V was pared by 4 bases and J by 8 bases, with 7 bases of the junction left unmatched. The CDR3 sequence: CASSPSTGDEKLFF. The CDR3 bases are TGTGCCAGCAGCCCTTCGACAGGGGACGAAAAACTGTTTTTT.

This clone came up a few times. This rearrangement joins TRBV19 to TRBJ2-7; TRBD2 might be the D (6 bases). This CDR3 region has 15 residues. The germline V gene encodes CDR1 LNHDA and CDR2 SQIVND (reference sequence). Between the trimmed V and J ends, which lost 4 bases and 5 bases, there was a span of 18 bases. In DNA, the CDR3 is TGTGCCAGTAGTAGCCAGGAGGGGCTTCAGGACGAGCAGTACTTC. Translated: CASSSQEGLQDEQYF.

The J gene is TRBJ1-1, the V gene TRBV5-4, with 7 bases identical to TRBD1. The V gene's germline CDR1 is SGHNT and CDR2 YYREEE (reference sequence). The V and J ends lost 4 bases and 5 bases, in that order; junction bases with no gene match: 14. The CDR3 has 16 amino acids. The DNA for the CDR3 is TGTGCCAGCAGCAACCCAGACAGGGCCCCCCGTACTGAAGCTTTCTTT. Protein product: CASSNPDRAPRTEAFF.

The V call is TRBV11-1, the J call TRBJ1-1, with D uncertain. The CDR3 runs 13 residues. Germline values: CDR1 SGHAT, CDR2 FQDESV (reference sequence). V was clipped by 2 bases and J by 1 base, with 5 bases between them. In DNA form, the CDR3 reads TGTGCCAGCAGCTTACGTCGGAACACTGAAGCTTTCTTT. Its translation: CASSLRRNTEAFF.

The rearrangement joins TRBV7-8 to TRBJ2-7; 7 positions agree with TRBD1. This CDR3 has 14 residues. Germline CDR1 and CDR2: SGHVS and FQNEAQ. With V trimmed by 8 bases and J by 0 bases, 7 bases remained unmatched. CDR3 DNA: TGTGCCAGCGGATGGACAGGACTCTCCTACGAGCAGTACTTC. This encodes CASGWTGLSYEQYF.

This chain joins TRBV19 and TRBJ2-4; maybe TRBD2 (5 bases). The germline V gene encodes CDR1 LNHDA and CDR2 SQIVND (reference sequence). The CDR3 covers 15 residues. Between the trimmed V and J ends, which lost 5 bases and 3 bases, there was a span of 14 bases. For the CDR3, the DNA is TGTGCCAGTAGTCCCGCGGGTAGTAGCAAAAACATTCAGTACTTC. Protein sequence: CASSPAGSSKNIQYF.